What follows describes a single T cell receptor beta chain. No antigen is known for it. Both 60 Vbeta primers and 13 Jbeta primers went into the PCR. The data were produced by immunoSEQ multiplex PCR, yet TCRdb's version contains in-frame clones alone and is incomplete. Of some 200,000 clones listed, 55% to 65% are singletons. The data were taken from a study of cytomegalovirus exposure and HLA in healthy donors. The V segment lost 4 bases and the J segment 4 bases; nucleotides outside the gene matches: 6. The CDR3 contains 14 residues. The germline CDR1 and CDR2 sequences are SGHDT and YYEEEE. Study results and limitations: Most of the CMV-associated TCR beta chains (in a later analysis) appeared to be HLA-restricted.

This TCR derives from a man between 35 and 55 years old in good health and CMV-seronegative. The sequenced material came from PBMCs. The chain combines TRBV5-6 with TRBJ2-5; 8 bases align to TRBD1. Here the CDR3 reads CASSEIQGAETQYF. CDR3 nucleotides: TGTGCCAGCAGCGAAATCCAGGGGGCAGAGACCCAGTACTTC. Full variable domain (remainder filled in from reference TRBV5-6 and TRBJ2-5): DAGVTQSPTHLIKTRGQQVTLRCSPKSGHDTVSWYQQALGQGPQFIFQYYEEEERQRGNFPDRFSGHQFPNYSSELNVNALLLGDSALYLCASSEIQGAETQYFGPGTRLLVL.